This T cell receptor (beta chain) was obtained from a study of blood T cell repertoires in COVID-19. Original processing methods: Researchers report that nucleated cell counts were estimated from reference gene primer amplification. Using immunoSEQ multiplex PCR, the repertoire was profiled, and TCRdb retains in-frame clones only, with some absent. V and J calls and clone size are as listed in that table; D and trimming were resolved from the DNA. The table lists about 14,000 clones, roughly 88% of them singletons, with approximately 28% in the top ten. This CDR3 is built from 12 residues. The V end was cut by 3 bases, the J end by 5 bases, with 10 bases between. Germline V gene lookup returns CDR1 SQVTM and CDR2 ANQGSEA.

The rearrangement uses TRBV29-1 and TRBJ1-2; D might be TRBD1 (6 bases). The clonotype originates from a woman in her forties or fifties with active or convalescent COVID-19. The sequencing input was peripheral blood. CDR3 coding DNA: TGCAGCGTTGAGGGGACACAGTATGGCTACACCTTC. This gives the protein CSVEGTQYGYTF. Complete variable domain (other parts from reference TRBV29-1 and TRBJ1-2): SAVISQKPSRDICQRGTSLTIQCQVDSQVTMMFWYRQQPGQSLTLIATANQGSEATYESGFVIDKFPISRPNLTFSTLTVSNMSPEDSSIYLCSVEGTQYGYTFGSGTRLTVV.